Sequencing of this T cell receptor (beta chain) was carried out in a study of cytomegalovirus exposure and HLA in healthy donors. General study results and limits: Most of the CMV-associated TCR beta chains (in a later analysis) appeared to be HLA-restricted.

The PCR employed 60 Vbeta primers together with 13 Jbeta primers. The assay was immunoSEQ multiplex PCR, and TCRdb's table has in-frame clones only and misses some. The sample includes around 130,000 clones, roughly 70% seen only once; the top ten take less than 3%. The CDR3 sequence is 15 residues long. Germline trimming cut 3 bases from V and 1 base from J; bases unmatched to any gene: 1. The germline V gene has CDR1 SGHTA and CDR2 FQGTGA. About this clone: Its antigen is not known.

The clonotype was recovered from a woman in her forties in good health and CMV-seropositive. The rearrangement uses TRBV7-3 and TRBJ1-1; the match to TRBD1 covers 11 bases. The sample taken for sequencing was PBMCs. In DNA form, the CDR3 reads TGTGCCAGCAGCTTGGGGACAGGGGGGAACACTGAAGCTTTCTTT. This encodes CASSLGTGGNTEAFF.